What follows are 16 T cell receptor beta chains derived from one specimen sequenced in a study of control samples from healthy donors and cancer patients. The table came from immunoSEQ multiplex PCR; TCRdb's copy has only in-frame clones and leaves some out. The sample holds 160,000 or so clones; 93% are singletons and the top ten take approximately 2.5%. Sequencing used blood. These receptors were collected from a man between 45 and 60 years old in good health.

For this clone: The same CDR3 arises from other DNA sequences in this sample as well. The rearrangement joins TRBV7-9 to TRBJ2-7, with D possibly matching TRBD2 (6 bases). The CDR3 has 12 amino acids. Germline values: CDR1 SEHNR, CDR2 FQNEAQ (reference sequence). The V end was cut by 6 bases, the J end by 6 bases, with 12 bases between. Here the CDR3 DNA reads TGTGCCAGCAGTTTAAGACTAGGCGAGCAGTACTTC. This translates into CASSLRLGEQYF.

A remark on this clone: The junction departs from the called germline gene at one end, perhaps through a read error. This sample includes further DNA sequences coding for the same CDR3. The J gene is TRBJ1-1, the V gene TRBV18, with D unresolved. This CDR3 has 13 amino acids. Germline loops: CDR1 KGHSH, CDR2 LQKENI. Written as DNA, the CDR3 is TGTGCCAGCTCTCCACAGAAGAACACTGAAGCTTTCTTT. Translated: CASSPQKNTEAFF.

This chain links TRBV24-1 with TRBJ2-1, with D tentatively TRBD2 (5 bases). The CDR3 covers 16 residues. In germline, CDR1 is KGHDR, CDR2 SFDVKD. With 0 bases removed from V and 3 bases from J, the gap between germline ends came to 11 bases. CDR3 in DNA: TGTGCCACCAGTGATTTGGAGAGTACTAGCTACAATGAGCAGTTCTTC. It specifies CATSDLESTSYNEQFF.

The chain carries TRBV4-1 and TRBJ2-1; 11 positions match TRBD1. Germline loops: CDR1 MGHRA, CDR2 YSYEKL. The CDR3 has 12 amino acids. Trimming cost V 6 bases and J 8 bases; bases outside gene matches: 0. In DNA form, the CDR3 reads TGCGCCAGCAGGGGACAGGGGGATGAGCAGTTCTTC. Residues: CASRGQGDEQFF.

This clone was seen a single time. The chain carries TRBV28 and TRBJ2-2; D gene ambiguous. Germline assignment: CDR1 MDHEN and CDR2 SYDVKM. The V gene lost 3 bases and the J gene lost 6 bases, with 8 bases spanning the gap. The CDR3 length is 13 residues. In nucleotides, the CDR3 is TGTGCCAGCAGTTTCAGTAGGCCCGGGGAGCTGTTTTTT. Its translation: CASSFSRPGELFF.

V is TRBV3-1 (or the pseudogene TRBV3-2) and J is TRBJ1-4; D is unclear. The CDR3 extends over 15 amino acids. Germline-derived CDR1 and CDR2 are LGHDT and YNNKEL (reference sequence). Trimming removed 0 bases from V and 3 bases from J, with 8 bases in between. CDR3 bases: TGTGCCAGCAGCCAAGACAGTCTTGCTAATGAAAAACTGTTTTTT. The encoded protein is CASSQDSLANEKLFF.

In its sample, this clone was seen once. This rearrangement joins TRBV5-4 to TRBJ2-4, with 9 bases aligning to TRBD2. There are 16 residues in the CDR3. After removal of 2 bases from V and 0 bases from J, the junction contained 3 bases not matched to a gene. In germline, CDR1 is SGHNT, CDR2 YYREEE (reference sequence). The CDR3 spells CASSFELAGAKNIQYF. CDR3 DNA sequence: TGTGCCAGCAGCTTCGAACTAGCGGGAGCCAAAAACATTCAGTACTTC.

V usage is TRBV30 and J usage is TRBJ2-7, with TRBD2 matching 9 bases. Germline loops: CDR1 GTSNPN, CDR2 SVGIG (reference sequence). V was pared by 3 bases and J by 6 bases, with 9 bases of the junction left unmatched. There are 14 residues in the CDR3. The CDR3 region is CAWRMGLAGSEQYF. The CDR3, as DNA: TGTGCCTGGAGAATGGGCCTAGCGGGATCCGAGCAGTACTTC.

The gene calls are TRBV30 and TRBJ1-4; no clear D. Germline assignment: CDR1 GTSNPN and CDR2 SVGIG (reference sequence). V was clipped by 5 bases and J by 7 bases, with 20 bases between them. This CDR3 region has 15 residues. CDR3 coding DNA: TGTGCCTGGCCTTCCCCGCCCGGACGAGGTGAAAAACTGTTTTTT. This gives the protein CAWPSPPGRGEKLFF.

V is TRBV3-1 (or the pseudogene TRBV3-2) and J is TRBJ2-7; unclear D gene. The CDR3 runs 14 residues. Between the trimmed V and J ends, which lost 7 bases and 3 bases, there was a span of 16 bases. CDR1 LGHDT and CDR2 YNNKEL come from the germline V gene (reference sequence). Written as DNA, the CDR3 is TGTGCCAGCACCAGGAACCTTCCCATCTACGAGCAGTACTTC. This sequence encodes CASTRNLPIYEQYF.

The chain recombines TRBV6-5 with TRBJ1-1; D is unresolved. Per germline, CDR1 MNHEY and CDR2 SVGAGI. Trimming shortened V by 0 bases and J by 1 base, and 6 bases separated the two germline ends. The CDR3 contains 14 residues. The CDR3 sequence is CASSYSPWNTEAFF. CDR3 bases: TGTGCCAGCAGTTACTCGCCGTGGAACACTGAAGCTTTCTTT.

The V gene is TRBV15, the J gene TRBJ1-5; no clear D gene. Germline-derived CDR1 and CDR2 are LNHNV and YYDKDF (reference sequence). The germline V and J ends were trimmed by 0 bases and 1 base, with 10 bases remaining between them. The CDR3 consists of 16 residues. DNA for the CDR3: TGTGCCACCAGCAGAGATCGCGTTGGGAGCAATCAGCCCCAGCATTTT. Translating it yields CATSRDRVGSNQPQHF.

V gene TRBV18 combines with J gene TRBJ2-3; TRBD1 agrees at 10 bases. From germline, CDR1 is KGHSH and CDR2 LQKENI. CDR3 length: 15 residues. The V gene end was trimmed by 3 bases and the J gene end by 1 base; junction bases not matched to a gene: 1. The CDR3 coding sequence is TGTGCCAGCTCACCCGGGACAGGGGGCACAGATACGCAGTATTTT. This translates into CASSPGTGGTDTQYF.

This clone has a count of ten or more. V and J are TRBV6-2 or TRBV6-3 and TRBJ2-5; 8 bases are shared with TRBD2. CDR1 is MNHEY, CDR2 SVGEGT, per germline. V dropped 6 bases and J dropped 4; count of bases not matched to a gene: 7. The CDR3 runs to 14 residues. DNA of the CDR3: TGTGCCAGCAGCTTAGGACTAGCACGAGAGACCCAGTACTTC. This gives the protein CASSLGLARETQYF.

This clone is a singleton in its sample. This sequence joins TRBV7-8 and TRBJ2-3; 12 bases match TRBD2. Germline CDR1 reads SGHVS; CDR2 reads FQNEAQ. With V trimmed by 5 bases and J by 6 bases, 12 bases remained unmatched. The CDR3 contains 17 residues. The CDR3 reads CASSTRTSGTLGDTQYF. The CDR3 DNA reads as TGTGCCAGCAGCACGCGGACTAGCGGGACCCTAGGGGATACGCAGTATTTT.

V is TRBV14 and J is TRBJ2-1; 8 bases agree with TRBD2. Germline V lookup: CDR1 SGHDN, CDR2 FVKESK. The CDR3 length is 16 residues. The junction had 13 bases not matched to a gene; V was cut back by 4 bases and J by 8 bases. The CDR3: CASSLFKSGSGDEQFF. The CDR3 DNA reads as TGTGCCAGCAGCCTCTTTAAAAGCGGGAGCGGGGATGAGCAGTTCTTC.